This is a list of T cell receptor beta chains from one sample in a study of a mutant IDH1 vaccine in newly diagnosed glioma. These TCRs are of unknown antigen specificity. Libraries were prepared by immunoSEQ multiplex PCR; TCRdb keeps only in-frame clonotypes and omits some of them. In the table there are some 130,000 clones, over 75% of which are singletons. Sequences were derived from PBMCs, sampled from a glioma patient whose treatment included an IDH1 peptide vaccine. The origin of the receptors is a man aged 40-50 years with glioma. Both conserved end residues are part of each CDR3. Fields, in order: D gene, V gene, J gene, clone size, CDR3 protein, CDR3 DNA. D genes are given only for firm matches. Expanded clones get a size class; other rows say once, few or many, or leave the size out.

>.|TRBV5-6|TRBJ1-2|.
CASSLAEGRHGYTF
TGTGCCAGCAGCTTGGCGGAGGGGAGACATGGCTACACCTTC
>TRBD1|TRBV5-1|TRBJ2-1|.
CASSSKDRSSYNEQFF
TGCGCCAGCAGCTCAAAGGACAGGAGCTCCTACAATGAGCAGTTCTTC
>.|TRBV6-5|TRBJ2-5|.
CASSYSGGQQETQYF
TGTGCCAGCAGTTACTCAGGGGGACAACAAGAGACCCAGTACTTC
>TRBD2|TRBV6-5|TRBJ2-1|.
CASSVAGGRNEQFF
TGTGCCAGCAGTGTAGCGGGAGGGCGTAATGAGCAGTTCTTC
>.|TRBV25-1|TRBJ2-1|.
CASSRGDSSYNEQFF
TGTGCCAGCTCGCGGGGTGACAGCTCCTACAATGAGCAGTTCTTC
>TRBD1|TRBV6-6|TRBJ2-5|.
CASSNRGRETQYF
TGTGCCAGCAGTAACAGGGGGAGGGAGACCCAGTACTTC
>.|TRBV23-1|TRBJ1-5|.
CASSELVSNQPQHF
TGCGCCAGCAGTGAACTGGTTAGCAATCAGCCCCAGCATTTT
>TRBD1|TRBV7-9|TRBJ2-3|.
CASSGQDGADTQYF
TGTGCCAGCAGTGGACAGGACGGGGCGGATACGCAGTATTTT
>TRBD1|TRBV7-7|TRBJ2-5|.
CASSLGTGRGETQYF
TGTGCTAGCAGCTTAGGGACAGGGAGGGGAGAGACCCAGTACTTC
>.|TRBV28|TRBJ1-5|.
CASIPTGLPYQPQHF
TGTGCCAGCATCCCTACCGGGCTCCCCTATCAGCCCCAGCATTTT
>.|TRBV27|TRBJ1-5|.
CASSLSAGSSNQPQHF
TGTGCCAGCAGTTTATCTGCGGGATCGAGCAATCAGCCCCAGCATTTT
>TRBD1|TRBV4-3|TRBJ1-1|.
CASSKGQGDTEAFF
TGCGCCAGCAGCAAGGGACAGGGGGACACTGAAGCTTTCTTT
>.|TRBV11-3|TRBJ2-3|.
CASSLDAVTDTQYF
TGTGCCAGCAGCTTAGATGCCGTCACAGATACGCAGTATTTT
>.|TRBV7-3|TRBJ2-3|.
CASSPPGTDTQYF
TGTGCCAGCAGCCCCCCGGGGACGGATACGCAGTATTTT
>.|TRBV7-8|TRBJ1-2|.
CASSLAIGEGYGYTF
TGTGCCAGCAGCTTAGCGATCGGGGAGGGCTATGGCTACACCTTC
>TRBD2|TRBV6-1|TRBJ2-1|few
CASSERLASGVEQFF
TGTGCCAGCAGTGAAAGGTTAGCTAGCGGGGTTGAGCAGTTCTTC
>TRBD1|TRBV28|TRBJ1-2|.
CASTPSRGLGYGYTF
TGTGCCAGCACCCCTTCGAGGGGGCTCGGGTATGGCTACACCTTC
>TRBD1|TRBV27|TRBJ1-5|once
CASSPGTGNQPQHF
TGTGCCAGCAGTCCCGGGACAGGGAATCAGCCCCAGCATTTT